This TCR beta chain came from a study of low-dose radiotherapy and immunotherapy resistance in tumors. About the study: The schedule for Cohort 2 used 1 Gy per fraction every two weeks, which added up to 13 Gy over 26 weeks. Intravenously given cyclophosphamide 200 mg/m2 followed a two-week schedule that placed each dose one day before radiation and immunotherapy.

The junction had 5 bases not matched to a gene; V was cut back by 6 bases and J by 5 bases. This CDR3 has 14 residues. Germline V CDR1 and CDR2: DFQATT, SNEGSKA (reference sequence). Covering alpha and beta chains, TRAV- and TRBV-specific primers were used for the first-strand cDNA. TCRs were amplified for about 18 PCR cycles with a constant-region primer and V-primer adapter. TCRdb reprocessed the reads via MiXCR and lists one record per CDR3 protein. The sample yields about 100,000 distinct CDR3 sequences, 20% seen once. This clonotype has ten or more counts. Stated time point: after trial treatment. Treatment in this sample: LDRT plus nivolumab, ipilimumab, low-dose cyclophosphamide and aspirin (RACIN trial).

The TCR originated in a male donor with prostate cancer. Sequencing was performed on PBMCs, taken after low-dose radiotherapy plus immunotherapy. The chain combines TRBV20-1 with TRBJ2-1; TRBD2 matches at 12 bases. The CDR3 here is CSACLAGGNNEQFF. CDR3 in DNA: TGCAGTGCCTGTCTAGCGGGGGGGAACAATGAGCAGTTCTTC.